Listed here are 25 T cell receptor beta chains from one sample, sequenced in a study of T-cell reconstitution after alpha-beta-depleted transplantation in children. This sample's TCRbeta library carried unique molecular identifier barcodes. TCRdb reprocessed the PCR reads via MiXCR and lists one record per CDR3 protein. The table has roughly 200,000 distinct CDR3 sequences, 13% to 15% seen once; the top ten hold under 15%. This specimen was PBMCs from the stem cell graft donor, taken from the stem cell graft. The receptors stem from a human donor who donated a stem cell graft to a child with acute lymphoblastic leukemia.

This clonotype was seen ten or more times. This CDR3 reads CSARNAGTSGGEQFF. For the CDR3, the DNA is TGCAGTGCTAGAAACGCCGGGACTAGCGGGGGTGAGCAGTTCTTC. The chain couples TRBV20-1 to TRBJ2-1; TRBD2 matches 14 bases. J gave up 9 bases and V 2 bases, and 6 bases lay outside the gene matches. Germline lookup yields CDR1 DFQATT and CDR2 SNEGSKA (reference sequence). The CDR3 contains 15 residues.

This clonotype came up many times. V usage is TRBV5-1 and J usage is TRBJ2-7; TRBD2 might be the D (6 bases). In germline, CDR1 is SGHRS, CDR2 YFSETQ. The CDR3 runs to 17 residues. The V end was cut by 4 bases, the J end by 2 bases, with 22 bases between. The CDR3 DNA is TGCGCCAGCAGCCAAAGGGTTAGGCGGGATCTTCCCTACGAGCAGTACTTC. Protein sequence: CASSQRVRRDLPYEQYF.

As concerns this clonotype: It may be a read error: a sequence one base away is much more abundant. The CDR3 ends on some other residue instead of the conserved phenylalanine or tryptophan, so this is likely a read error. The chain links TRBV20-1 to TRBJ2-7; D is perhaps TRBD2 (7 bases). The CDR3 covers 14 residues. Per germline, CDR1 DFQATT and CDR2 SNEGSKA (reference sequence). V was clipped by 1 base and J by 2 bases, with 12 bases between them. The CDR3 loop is CSARGGGAAYEQYL. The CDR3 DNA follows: TGCAGTGCTAGAGGGGGGGGCGCAGCCTACGAGCAGTACTTG.

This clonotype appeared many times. This chain's CDR3 is CASTHRDDNYGYTF. CDR3 coding DNA: TGTGCCAGCACCCACAGGGATGATAACTATGGCTACACCTTC. V is TRBV12-3 or TRBV12-4 and J is TRBJ1-2; D possibly corresponds to TRBD1 (6 bases). Trimming took 7 bases from V and 1 from J, leaving 13 bases between them. CDR3 size: 14 residues.

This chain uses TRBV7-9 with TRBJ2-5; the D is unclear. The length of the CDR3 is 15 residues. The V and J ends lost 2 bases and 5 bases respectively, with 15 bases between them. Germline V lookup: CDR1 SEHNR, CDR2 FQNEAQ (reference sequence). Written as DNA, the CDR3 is TGTGCCAGCAGCTTATCCCTTCCCGGGCTTGAGACCCAGTACTTC. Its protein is CASSLSLPGLETQYF.

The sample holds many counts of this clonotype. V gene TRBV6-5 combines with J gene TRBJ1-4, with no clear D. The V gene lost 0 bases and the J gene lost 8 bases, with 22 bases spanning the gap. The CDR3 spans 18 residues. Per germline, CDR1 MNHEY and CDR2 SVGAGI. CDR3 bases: TGTGCCAGCAGTTACTCGAACATAAGGGCCAGCTCTAGAGAAAAACTGTTTTTT. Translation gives CASSYSNIRASSREKLFF.

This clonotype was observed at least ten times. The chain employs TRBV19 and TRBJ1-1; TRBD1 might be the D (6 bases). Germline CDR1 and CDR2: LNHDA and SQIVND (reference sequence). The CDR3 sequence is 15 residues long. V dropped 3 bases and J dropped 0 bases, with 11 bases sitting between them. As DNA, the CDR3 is TGTGCCAGTAGTATCCTCAGGGGCGTGAACACTGAAGCTTTCTTT. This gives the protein CASSILRGVNTEAFF.

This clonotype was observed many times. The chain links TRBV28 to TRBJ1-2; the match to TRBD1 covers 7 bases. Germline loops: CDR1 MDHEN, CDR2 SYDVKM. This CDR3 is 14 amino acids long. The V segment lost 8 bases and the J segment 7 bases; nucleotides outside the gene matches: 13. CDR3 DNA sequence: TGTGCCAGCTCTTCATTCGGGACAGAATCTGGCTACACCTTC. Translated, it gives CASSSFGTESGYTF.

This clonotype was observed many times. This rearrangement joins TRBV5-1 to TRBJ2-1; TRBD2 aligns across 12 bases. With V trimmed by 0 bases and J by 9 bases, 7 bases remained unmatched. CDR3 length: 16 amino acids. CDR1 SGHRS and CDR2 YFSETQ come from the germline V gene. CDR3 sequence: CASSLGLAGGQTEQFF. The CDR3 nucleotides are TGCGCCAGCAGCTTGGGGCTAGCGGGAGGGCAGACTGAGCAGTTCTTC.

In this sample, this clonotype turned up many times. Here the CDR3 reads CASAGDFGAGRGNEQFF. The CDR3 DNA reads as TGTGCCAGCGCGGGGGACTTTGGGGCGGGCCGAGGTAATGAGCAGTTCTTC. V usage is TRBV7-9 and J usage is TRBJ2-1; 7 positions agree with TRBD2. CDR3 length equals 17 residues. With 8 bases clipped from V and 7 bases from J, the junction kept 20 bases outside the gene matches. CDR1 is SEHNR and CDR2 is FQNEAQ in the germline V gene (reference sequence).

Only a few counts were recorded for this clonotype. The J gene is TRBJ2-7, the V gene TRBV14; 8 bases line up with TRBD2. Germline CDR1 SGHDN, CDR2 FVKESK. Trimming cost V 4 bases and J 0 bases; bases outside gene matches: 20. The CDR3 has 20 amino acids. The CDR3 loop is CASSPGRWTSRDSSSYEQYF. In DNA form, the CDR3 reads TGTGCCAGCAGCCCGGGACGGTGGACTAGCAGAGATTCTTCCTCCTACGAGCAGTACTTC.

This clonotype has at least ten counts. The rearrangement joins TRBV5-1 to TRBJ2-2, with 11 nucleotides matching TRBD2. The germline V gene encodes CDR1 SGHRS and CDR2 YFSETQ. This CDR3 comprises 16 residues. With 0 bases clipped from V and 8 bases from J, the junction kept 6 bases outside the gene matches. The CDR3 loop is CASSLGTLAGAGELFF. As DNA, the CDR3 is TGCGCCAGCAGCTTGGGAACACTAGCGGGAGCTGGGGAGCTGTTTTTT.

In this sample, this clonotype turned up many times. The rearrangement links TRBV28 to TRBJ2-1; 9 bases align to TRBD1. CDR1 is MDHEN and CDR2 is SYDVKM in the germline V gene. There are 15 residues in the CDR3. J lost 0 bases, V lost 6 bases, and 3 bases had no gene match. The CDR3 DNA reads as TGTGCCAGCAGGTTGACAGGGGGCTCCTACAATGAGCAGTTCTTC. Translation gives CASRLTGGSYNEQFF.

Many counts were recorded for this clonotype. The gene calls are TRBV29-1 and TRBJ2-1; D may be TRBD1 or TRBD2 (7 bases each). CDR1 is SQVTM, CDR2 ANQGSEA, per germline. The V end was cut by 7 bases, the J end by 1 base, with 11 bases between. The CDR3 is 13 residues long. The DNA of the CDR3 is TGCAGCGCAGGGGGGGTTTCCTACAATGAGCAGTTCTTC. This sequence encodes CSAGGVSYNEQFF.

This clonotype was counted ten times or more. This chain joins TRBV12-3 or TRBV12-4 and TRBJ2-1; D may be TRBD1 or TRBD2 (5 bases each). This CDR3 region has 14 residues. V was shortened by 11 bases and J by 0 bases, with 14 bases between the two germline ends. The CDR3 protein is CASLEGSSYNEQFF. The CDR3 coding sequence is TGTGCCTCCCTCGAGGGGTCCTCCTACAATGAGCAGTTCTTC.

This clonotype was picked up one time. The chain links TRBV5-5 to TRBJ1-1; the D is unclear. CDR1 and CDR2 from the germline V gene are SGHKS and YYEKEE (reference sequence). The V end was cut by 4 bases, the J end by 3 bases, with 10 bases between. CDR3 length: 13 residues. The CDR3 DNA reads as TGTGCCAGCAGCCTTTATATTGACACTGAAGCTTTCTTT. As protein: CASSLYIDTEAFF. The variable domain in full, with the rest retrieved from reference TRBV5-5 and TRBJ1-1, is DAGVTQSPTHLIKTRGQQVTLRCSPISGHKSVSWYQQVLGQGPQFIFQYYEKEERGRGNFPDRFSARQFPNYSSELNVNALLLGDSALYLCASSLYIDTEAFFGQGTRLTVV.

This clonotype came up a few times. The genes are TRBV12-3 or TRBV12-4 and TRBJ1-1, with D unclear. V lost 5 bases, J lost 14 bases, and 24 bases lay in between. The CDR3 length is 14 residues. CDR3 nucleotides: TGTGCCAGCAGTCCCTTGGGGAGGGTTCGTGCGGGGTTCTTT. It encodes CASSPLGRVRAGFF.

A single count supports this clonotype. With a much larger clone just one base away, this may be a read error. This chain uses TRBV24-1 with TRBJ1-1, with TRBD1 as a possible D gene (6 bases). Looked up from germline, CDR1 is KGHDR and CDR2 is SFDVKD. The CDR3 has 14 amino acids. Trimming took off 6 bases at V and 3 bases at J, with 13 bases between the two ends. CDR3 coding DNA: TGTGCCACCAGTTCGGGGGGCGGGGACACTGAAGCTTTCTTT. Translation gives CATSSGGGDTEAFF.

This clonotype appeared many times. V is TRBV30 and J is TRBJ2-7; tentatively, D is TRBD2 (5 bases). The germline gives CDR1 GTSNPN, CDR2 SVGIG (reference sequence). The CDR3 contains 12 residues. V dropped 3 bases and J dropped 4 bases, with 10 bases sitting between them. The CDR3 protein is CAWSELGYEQYF. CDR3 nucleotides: TGTGCCTGGAGCGAACTAGGGTACGAGCAGTACTTC.

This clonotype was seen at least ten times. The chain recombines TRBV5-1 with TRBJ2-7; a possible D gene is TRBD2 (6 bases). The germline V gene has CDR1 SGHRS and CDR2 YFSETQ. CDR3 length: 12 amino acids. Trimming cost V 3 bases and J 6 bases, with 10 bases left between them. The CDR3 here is CASSSNGGEQYF. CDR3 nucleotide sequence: TGCGCCAGCAGCTCGAACGGGGGCGAGCAGTACTTC.

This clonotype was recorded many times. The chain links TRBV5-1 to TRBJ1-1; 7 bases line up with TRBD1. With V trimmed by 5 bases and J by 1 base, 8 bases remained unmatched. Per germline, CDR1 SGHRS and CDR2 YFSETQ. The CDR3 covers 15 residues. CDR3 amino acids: CASRDHRGPNTEAFF. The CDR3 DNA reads TGCGCCAGCAGAGACCACAGGGGTCCGAACACTGAAGCTTTCTTT. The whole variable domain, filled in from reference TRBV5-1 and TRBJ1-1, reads KAGVTQTPRYLIKTRGQQVTLSCSPISGHRSVSWYQQTPGQGLQFLFEYFSETQRNKGNFPGRFSGRQFSNSRSEMNVSTLELGDSALYLCASRDHRGPNTEAFFGQGTRLTVV.

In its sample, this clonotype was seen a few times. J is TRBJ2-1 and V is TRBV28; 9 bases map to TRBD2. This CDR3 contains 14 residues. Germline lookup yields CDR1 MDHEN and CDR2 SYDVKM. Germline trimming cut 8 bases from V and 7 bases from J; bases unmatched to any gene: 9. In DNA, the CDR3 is TGTGCCAGCCTCCTTAGCGGGAGTTGGAATGAGCAGTTCTTC. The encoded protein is CASLLSGSWNEQFF.

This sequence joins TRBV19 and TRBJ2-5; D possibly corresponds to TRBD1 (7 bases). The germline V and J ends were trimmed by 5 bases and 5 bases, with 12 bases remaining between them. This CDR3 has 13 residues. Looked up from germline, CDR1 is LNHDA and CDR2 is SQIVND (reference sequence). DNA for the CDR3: TGTGCCAGTAGTCCCAGGGGGAGGGAGACCCAGTACTTC. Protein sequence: CASSPRGRETQYF.

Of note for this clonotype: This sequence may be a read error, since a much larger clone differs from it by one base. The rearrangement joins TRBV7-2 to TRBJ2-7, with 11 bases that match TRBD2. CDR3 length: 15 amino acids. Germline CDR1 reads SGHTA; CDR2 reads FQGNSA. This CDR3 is CDSSPIAGGNYEQYF. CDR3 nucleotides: TGTGACAGCAGCCCAATAGCGGGAGGGAACTACGAGCAGTACTTC.

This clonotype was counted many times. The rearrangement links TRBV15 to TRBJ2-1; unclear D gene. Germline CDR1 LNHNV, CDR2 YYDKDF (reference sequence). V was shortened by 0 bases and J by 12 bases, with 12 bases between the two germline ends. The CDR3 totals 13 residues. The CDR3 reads CATSRDRRMGQFF. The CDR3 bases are TGTGCCACCAGCAGAGATCGGCGGATGGGGCAGTTCTTC. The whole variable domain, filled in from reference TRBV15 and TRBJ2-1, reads DAMVIQNPRYQVTQFGKPVTLSCSQTLNHNVMYWYQQKSSQAPKLLFHYYDKDFNNEADTPDNFQSRRPNTSFCFLDIRSPGLGDTAMYLCATSRDRRMGQFFGPGTRLTVL.